These 16 T cell receptor beta chains came from one sample sequenced in a study of T-cell memory formation after mild COVID-19. TCRdb re-called the 5' RACE reads through MiXCR, storing one row per CDR3 protein. The repertoire has just over 300,000 distinct CDR3 sequences, roughly 19% of them found once; the top ten carry around 20%. The specimen sequenced was PBMCs or a T cell subset sorted from them (not recorded which). The receptors stem from a man between 18 and 29 years old who had mild COVID-19 (a few samples of this study predate the infection). Cell type and time point are not known.

This clonotype occurred a few times. The rearrangement uses TRBV7-8 and TRBJ2-1, with D perhaps TRBD1 or TRBD2 (7 bases each). The CDR3 sequence is 17 residues long. Germline lookup yields CDR1 SGHVS and CDR2 FQNEAQ. The V gene lost 5 bases and the J gene lost 8 bases, with 25 bases spanning the gap. Written as DNA, the CDR3 is TGTGCCAGCAGCCCTTCGGGCTGGGGGGGCAGGGGGGATGAGCAGTTCTTC. This encodes CASSPSGWGGRGDEQFF.

A few counts support this clonotype. The chain combines TRBV15 with TRBJ2-5; D is perhaps TRBD1 (5 bases). The germline V gene encodes CDR1 LNHNV and CDR2 YYDKDF (reference sequence). This CDR3 spans 13 amino acids. Trimming took 1 base from V and 3 from J, leaving 6 bases between them. The CDR3 sequence: CATSRGQKETQYF. The CDR3, as DNA: TGTGCCACCAGCAGAGGACAGAAAGAGACCCAGTACTTC.

The sample holds a few counts of this clonotype. The chain recombines TRBV20-1 with TRBJ2-2; TRBD2 might be the D (5 bases). Trimming removed 2 bases at V and 5 bases at J, with 9 bases between. Germline CDR1 reads DFQATT; CDR2 reads SNEGSKA (reference sequence). The CDR3 is made up of 13 amino acids. The CDR3: CSARWELTGELFF. The CDR3 nucleotides are TGCAGTGCTAGATGGGAGCTTACCGGGGAGCTGTTTTTT.

The chain is built from TRBV27 and TRBJ1-1; possible D gene TRBD1, 6 bases. Trimming pared 4 bases from V and 3 bases from J, leaving 12 bases between. CDR3 length: 14 residues. Germline CDR1 and CDR2: MNHEY and SMNVEV (reference sequence). CDR3 in amino acids: CASSYLQGYTEAFF. The DNA for the CDR3 is TGTGCCAGCAGTTACCTGCAGGGGTACACTGAAGCTTTCTTT.

In its sample, this clonotype was seen a few times. The rearrangement links TRBV5-1 to TRBJ2-5; the D gene is possibly TRBD1 (6 bases). V was clipped by 0 bases and J by 2 bases, with 8 bases between them. This CDR3 has 14 amino acids. The germline V gene encodes CDR1 SGHRS and CDR2 YFSETQ. CDR3 DNA: TGCGCCAGCAGCTTGGTGGACAGTCAAGAGACCCAGTACTTC. As protein: CASSLVDSQETQYF.

The genes are TRBV2 and TRBJ2-3, with 9 bases matching TRBD1. CDR3 length: 16 amino acids. Looked up from germline, CDR1 is SNHLY and CDR2 is FYNNEI. Trimming at V came to 7 bases and at J to 0 bases, leaving 8 bases not matched to a gene. CDR3: CASIRDRAGSTDTQYF. The CDR3 nucleotides are TGTGCCAGCATTCGGGACAGGGCGGGAAGCACAGATACGCAGTATTTT.

This clonotype was detected a few times. A read error may account for a junction end that differs from germline. The V gene is TRBV6-2 or TRBV6-3, the J gene TRBJ2-2; D possibly corresponds to TRBD2 (6 bases). Per germline, CDR1 MNHEY and CDR2 SVGEGT. The CDR3 runs to 14 residues. The CDR3 DNA sequence: TGTGCCAGCAGATGGGACTGGGAGACCGAGGAGCTGTTTTTT. This encodes CASRWDWETEELFF.

This clonotype appeared a few times. The chain is built from TRBV4-2 and TRBJ2-7; tentatively, D is TRBD2 (6 bases). The CDR3 has 15 amino acids. Trimming cost V 1 base and J 4 bases, with 14 bases left between them. The germline V gene encodes CDR1 LGHNA and CDR2 YNFKEQ. Written as DNA, the CDR3 is TGTGCCAGCAGCCAAGTCGAGGATGGGGGGTACGAGCAGTACTTC. It is translated as CASSQVEDGGYEQYF.

This chain links TRBV2 with TRBJ2-3, with 10 bases identical to TRBD2. J was trimmed by 0 bases and V by 7 bases; bases with no gene match: 1. There are 14 residues in the CDR3. CDR1 and CDR2 from the germline V gene are SNHLY and FYNNEI. CDR3 residues: CASTSGGSTDTQYF. CDR3 sequence (DNA): TGTGCCAGCACTAGCGGGGGTAGCACAGATACGCAGTATTTT.

The rearrangement links TRBV12-3 or TRBV12-4 to TRBJ2-4; 12 bases fit TRBD2. The CDR3 is 14 residues long. V was pared by 1 base and J by 8 bases, with 0 bases of the junction left unmatched. CDR3 in DNA: TGTGCCAGCAGTTTAGGGACTAGCGGGGACATTCAGTACTTC. It specifies CASSLGTSGDIQYF.

This chain uses TRBV7-8 with TRBJ2-7, with 11 bases that match TRBD1. Germline V lookup: CDR1 SGHVS, CDR2 FQNEAQ. After removal of 5 bases from V and 1 base from J, the junction contained 10 bases not matched to a gene. The CDR3 is 17 residues long. For the CDR3, the DNA is TGTGCCAGCAGCCGGAATCAAGGGACAGGGGGGTCCTACGAGCAGTACGTC. Translation gives CASSRNQGTGGSYEQYV.

This clonotype occurred a few times. This chain uses TRBV27 with TRBJ1-5; possibly TRBD1 for D (5 bases). There are 14 residues in the CDR3. Germline V lookup: CDR1 MNHEY, CDR2 SMNVEV (reference sequence). Trimming took 3 bases from V and 4 from J, leaving 10 bases between them. The CDR3: CASSFVGLNQPQHF. In DNA, the CDR3 is TGTGCCAGCAGTTTCGTGGGGCTGAATCAGCCCCAGCATTTT.

This clonotype was recorded a few times. The V and J genes are TRBV27 and TRBJ2-2; either TRBD1 or TRBD2 may supply D (6 bases each). The V gene's germline CDR1 is MNHEY and CDR2 SMNVEV (reference sequence). The CDR3 runs 15 residues. Trimming cost V 0 bases and J 3 bases, with 8 bases left between them. The CDR3 region is CASSLSGGYTGELFF. The CDR3 DNA sequence: TGTGCCAGCAGTTTATCGGGGGGCTACACCGGGGAGCTGTTTTTT.

CDR3 region: CASSQQVGTGELFF. For the CDR3, the DNA is TGCGCCAGCAGCCAGCAAGTGGGCACCGGGGAGCTGTTTTTT. The rearrangement joins TRBV4-3 to TRBJ2-2; D ambiguous. Germline assignment: CDR1 LGHNA and CDR2 YSLEER. Trimming pared 3 bases from V and 4 bases from J, leaving 9 bases between. This CDR3 has 14 residues.

The sample holds many counts of this clonotype. The chain links TRBV7-6 to TRBJ2-3; perhaps TRBD1 as D (6 bases). This CDR3 has 14 amino acids. V lost 4 bases to trimming and J lost 1 base, with 9 bases between them. The germline V gene has CDR1 SGHVS and CDR2 FNYEAQ. In DNA, the CDR3 is TGTGCCAGCAGCTCCCGGACAGGCACAGATACGCAGTATTTT. Translating it yields CASSSRTGTDTQYF.

This clonotype occurred a few times. The CDR3 nucleotides are TGTGCCAGCAGTTTATCGCCAGGGCGCACCGGGGAGCTGTTTTTT. It yields the protein CASSLSPGRTGELFF. This rearrangement joins TRBV27 to TRBJ2-2, with a tentative D call TRBD1 (5 bases). The germline V gene has CDR1 MNHEY and CDR2 SMNVEV (reference sequence). The V end lost 0 bases, the J end lost 4 bases, and 9 bases lay between the germline ends. The length of the CDR3 is 15 residues.